These T cell receptor beta chains were read from a single sample in a study of technical replicates of blood from a few donors. Assay: immunoSEQ multiplex PCR; the TCRdb copy retains only in-frame clones and omits some. The sample includes around 76,000 clones, around 90% seen only once; the top ten take 0.2% to 0.25%. The sequencing input was T cells isolated from PBMCs. These receptors were collected from a human donor in good health. Both conserved end residues are part of each CDR3. Each record gives: D gene, clone size, V gene, J gene, CDR3 DNA, CDR3 protein. The D gene is left open where the match is weak. Only some rows state a clone size, as once, few, many or a class for expanded clones.

-	once	TRBV6-6	TRBJ1-5	TGTGCCAGCAGTTACGGTCGAGGCCGTCAGCCCCAGCATTTT	CASSYGRGRQPQHF
TRBD1	-	TRBV11-2	TRBJ1-1	TGTGCCAGCAGCCAGGGGGACATTGAAGCTTTCTTT	CASSQGDIEAFF
TRBD2	-	TRBV27	TRBJ2-7	TGTGCCAGCAGATACGGGACTAGCGACTCCTACGAGCAGTACTTC	CASRYGTSDSYEQYF
TRBD1	-	TRBV5-1	TRBJ2-7	TGCGCCAGCAGCGGAGGCCCGGGACAGGGGGCCGACGAGCAGTACTTC	CASSGGPGQGADEQYF
TRBD2	-	TRBV27	TRBJ2-1	TGTGCCAGCACCCTTATAGGGACTAGCAAGGGCAATGAGCAGTTCTTC	CASTLIGTSKGNEQFF
-	-	TRBV4-1	TRBJ2-2	TGCGCCAGCAGCCAATTAATAACGGTACACACCGGGGAGCTGTTTTTT	CASSQLITVHTGELFF
TRBD2	-	TRBV6-1	TRBJ2-7	TGTGCCAGCAGCTTGACTAGCTCACAGCAGTACTTC	CASSLTSSQQYF
-	-	TRBV6-1	TRBJ2-1	TGTGCCAGCAGTGTGGCTAGCTCCTACAATGAGCAGTTCTTC	CASSVASSYNEQFF
-	-	TRBV28	TRBJ1-2	TGTGCCAGCAGTCGAGTCTCATCAGGGGTGGGCTATGGCTACACCTTC	CASSRVSSGVGYGYTF
-	once	TRBV28	TRBJ2-7	TGTGCCAGCAGTTCGGGGGGACATAGGGACGAGCAGTACTTC	CASSSGGHRDEQYF
-	-	TRBV2	TRBJ1-1	TGTGCCAGCAGAGCCGACAGGACCGACACTGAAGCTTTCTTT	CASRADRTDTEAFF
TRBD1	-	TRBV6-6	TRBJ1-1	TGTGCCAGCAGTCCGACAGGGGCCGGGAGCACTGAAGCTTTCTTT	CASSPTGAGSTEAFF
-	few	TRBV7-9	TRBJ1-1	TGTGCCAGCAGCACCCAGGCTGCAGGGGTAGGGATCGAGACGACTTTCTTT	CASSTQAAGVGIETTFF
-	-	TRBV28	TRBJ2-7	TGTGCCAGCGGGCGGAGGCGGCAGTTTTACTCCTACGAGCAGTACTTC	CASGRRRQFYSYEQYF
-	-	TRBV12-5	TRBJ2-7	TGTGCTAGTGGTTTGGACGGCTACGAGCAGTACTTC	CASGLDGYEQYF
TRBD1	-	TRBV10-3	TRBJ1-5	TGTGCCATCAATGGACAGGGCGACGGTCAGCCCCAGCATTTT	CAINGQGDGQPQHF
TRBD1	-	TRBV30	TRBJ1-2	TGTGCCTGGAGTGGAGATACAGGGGGCGCGAGTGGCTACACCTTC	CAWSGDTGGASGYTF
TRBD1	-	TRBV29-1	TRBJ2-6	TGCAGCGTTGGGGTTCGGGACAGCCAAAACTCTGGGGCCAACGTCCTGACTTTC	CSVGVRDSQNSGANVLTF
-	-	TRBV25-1	TRBJ2-2	TGTGCCAGCAGTGAGTTGGGAGACTCTCGGTACCGGGAGCTGTTTTTT	CASSELGDSRYRELFF
-	once	TRBV7-3	TRBJ2-6	TGTGCCAGCAGCGGAATTGGGCCTGGTGGGGCCAACGTCCTGACTTTC	CASSGIGPGGANVLTF
-	-	TRBV7-8	TRBJ2-7	TGTGCCAGCAGCTTAGTTCGTGTTGGGGCTAAGGCTTCCTACGAGCAGTACTTC	CASSLVRVGAKASYEQYF
TRBD1	-	TRBV7-9	TRBJ2-7	TGTGCCAGCAGCTGGGACAGCTCCTACGAGCAGTACTTC	CASSWDSSYEQYF
-	-	TRBV9	TRBJ2-1	TGTGCCAGCAGCCCCGGAGCCCCCTACAATGAGCAGTTCTTC	CASSPGAPYNEQFF
TRBD1	-	TRBV5-1	TRBJ1-2	TGCGCCAGCAGCTTTGGGGACAGCAATGCCCGTCTAACTAATGGCTACACCTTC	CASSFGDSNARLTNGYTF
-	-	TRBV6-5	TRBJ1-5	TGTGCCAGCGGACCGATCGGGGGTAGGGGTCAGCCCCAGCATTTT	CASGPIGGRGQPQHF
TRBD1	-	TRBV6-5	TRBJ1-3	TGTGCCAGCAGACCCGGGACAGGGGACCGAAACACCATATATTTT	CASRPGTGDRNTIYF
-	-	TRBV10-3	TRBJ2-7	TGTGCCATCAGTGAGATGTACAGACCCTACGAGCAGTACTTC	CAISEMYRPYEQYF
-	-	TRBV28	TRBJ1-2	TGTGCCAGCAGTTTATCCCCCGGTCGGTGGGGCTACACCTTC	CASSLSPGRWGYTF
TRBD1	-	TRBV7-8	TRBJ2-7	TGTGCCAGCAGCTTAGGGGACAGGGGACACGAGCAGTACTTC	CASSLGDRGHEQYF
-	-	TRBV27	TRBJ1-1	TGTGCCAGCAGCCACTTTTGGGGAGATTATACTGAAGCTTTCTTT	CASSHFWGDYTEAFF
TRBD1	once	TRBV6-1	TRBJ1-5	TGTGCCGCGGGACAGGGAGGCAATCAGCCCCAGCATTTT	CAAGQGGNQPQHF
TRBD1	-	TRBV6-6	TRBJ2-7	TGTGCCAGCAGGCCGACAGGGATAACCTACGAGCAGTACTTC	CASRPTGITYEQYF
TRBD2	-	TRBV4-1	TRBJ2-3	TGCGCCAGCAGCTATAGCGGGAGAGACACAGATACGCAGTATTTT	CASSYSGRDTDTQYF
TRBD2	-	TRBV15	TRBJ2-7	TGTGCCACAAGCACTAGCGGGTCAGGTACCTACGAGCAGTACTTC	CATSTSGSGTYEQYF
-	-	TRBV11-2	TRBJ1-1	TGTGCCAGCACCCCTACCGGGCAGGGCTTTGAAGCTTTCTTT	CASTPTGQGFEAFF
TRBD1	-	TRBV5-1	TRBJ2-2	TGCGCCAGCAGCTTTTCAGACAGGGACGTCACCGGGGAGCTGTTTTTT	CASSFSDRDVTGELFF
-	-	TRBV27	TRBJ2-1	TGTGCCAGCACGAGGGCTAGCTCCTACAATGAGCAGTTCTTC	CASTRASSYNEQFF
-	-	TRBV10-3	TRBJ2-3	TGTGCCATCAGTTCGGAGACAGAGGATACGCAGTATTTT	CAISSETEDTQYF
TRBD2	-	TRBV6-1	TRBJ2-3	TGTGCCAGCAGTACTAGCGGGAGACAAGATACGCAGTATTTT	CASSTSGRQDTQYF
-	-	TRBV27	TRBJ2-7	TGTGCCAGCAGTGTGGAACGGAGGAGCTCCTACGAGCAGTACTTC	CASSVERRSSYEQYF
TRBD2	-	TRBV29-1	TRBJ2-5	TGCAGCGCCATGTCGGGGGGTGACGAGACCCAGTACTTC	CSAMSGGDETQYF
TRBD1	-	TRBV5-6	TRBJ1-2	TGTGCCAGCAGCCAATACCGGGACAGGCCTCTCTATGGCTACACCTTC	CASSQYRDRPLYGYTF
TRBD1	-	TRBV30	TRBJ1-2	TGTGCCTGGAGTGAGGGACAGCCCTATGGCTACACCTTC	CAWSEGQPYGYTF
TRBD2	-	TRBV6-4	TRBJ2-1	TGTGCCAGCAGTGGGACTAGCGGGGCGCCGTCCTACAATGAGCAGTTCTTC	CASSGTSGAPSYNEQFF
TRBD1	once	TRBV7-9	TRBJ1-6	TGTGCCAGCAGCTTAGCGCCGGGACAGGGGGCGCGGGGTTCACCCCTCCACTTT	CASSLAPGQGARGSPLHF
-	-	TRBV19	TRBJ2-7	TGTGCCAGTAGTATCCGCCCAGGATACTACGAGCAGTACTTC	CASSIRPGYYEQYF
-	-	TRBV5-6	TRBJ1-1	TGTGCCAGCAGCCCAATGGTCCGGGACACTGAAGCTTTCTTT	CASSPMVRDTEAFF
-	-	TRBV5-6	TRBJ2-1	TGTGCCAGCAGCTTACCTAGCGACAGCTCCTACAATGAGCAGTTCTTC	CASSLPSDSSYNEQFF
TRBD1	-	TRBV7-2	TRBJ1-5	TGTGCCAGCAGCGGACAGGGGATGGCCGGTCAGCCCCAGCATTTT	CASSGQGMAGQPQHF
-	once	TRBV7-9	TRBJ1-5	TGTGCCAGCAGCTTAAGGGAGGGGCAGCCCCAGCATTTT	CASSLREGQPQHF
-	-	TRBV2	TRBJ1-3	TGTGCCAGCAGTGAGGTGGACTTCGGAAACACCATATATTTT	CASSEVDFGNTIYF
TRBD2	-	TRBV18	TRBJ2-5	TGTGCCAGCTCACCTCTGGGACTAGACCAAGAGACCCAGTACTTC	CASSPLGLDQETQYF
TRBD1	-	TRBV27	TRBJ2-5	TGTGCCAGCCGAAACCCAGGGGGAGAGACCCAGTACTTC	CASRNPGGETQYF
TRBD2	-	TRBV6-6	TRBJ2-1	TGTGCCAGCAGCGGGGCTAGCGGGAGGGTTAATGAGCAGTTCTTC	CASSGASGRVNEQFF
TRBD2	-	TRBV5-1	TRBJ2-1	TGCGCCAGCAGCTTGGAACTAGCGCCTACCTACAATGAGCAGTTCTTC	CASSLELAPTYNEQFF
TRBD2	-	TRBV5-1	TRBJ2-3	TGCGCCAGCTTTAGCGGGGGGGCGACAGATACGCAGTATTTT	CASFSGGATDTQYF
-	-	TRBV29-1	TRBJ1-1	TGCAGCGTTGACCTCCTCTCCCGAGCTTTCTTT	CSVDLLSRAFF
-	-	TRBV6-5	TRBJ1-1	TGTGCCAGCAGTAACCTTGCGGGGGAAGCTTTCTTT	CASSNLAGEAFF
TRBD1	-	TRBV6-1	TRBJ1-5	TGTGCCAGCAGCTCGGACAGGGATAGCAATCAGCCCCAGCATTTT	CASSSDRDSNQPQHF